The T cell receptor (beta chain) under discussion was sequenced for a study of cytomegalovirus exposure and HLA in healthy donors. Study-wide findings and caveats: Reportedly, cytomegalovirus status was diagnosed with high sensitivity and specificity. Cytomegalovirus association was assigned to approximately 180 TCR beta chains. Later analysis found that TCR beta chains associated with HLA were more clonally expanded than other, equally common chains. Highest at DRB1 and lowest at HLA-C, TCR association rates differed among HLA loci in a later analysis.

Amplification used 60 Vbeta primers and 13 Jbeta primers. Profiling relied on immunoSEQ multiplex PCR, and the TCRdb table lists in-frame clones only, not all of them. The sample has 150,000 to 200,000 clones, 77% seen once. Note on this clone: Its antigen is unknown.

Trimming removed 4 bases from V and 1 base from J, with 22 bases in between. The V gene's germline CDR1 is LNHDA and CDR2 SQIVND (reference sequence). This CDR3 has 18 residues. Material for sequencing was PBMCs. This clonotype originated in a male donor in good health and CMV-seropositive. The chain is built from TRBV19 and TRBJ1-1; a weak D match, TRBD1 (5 bases). CDR3 coding DNA: TGTGCCAGTAGTACCATGGCGGGACGCCTAAAGGGGAACACTGAAGCTTTCTTT. Protein sequence: CASSTMAGRLKGNTEAFF.